Only one count was recorded for the clone carrying this T cell receptor (beta chain). This sample is drawn from a study of blood T cell repertoires in COVID-19. Whole-study context: Samples representing acute and convalescent COVID-19 were sourced from the United States, Italy and Spain. The analysed material was cDNA or gDNA that came from T cells, B-cell-depleted T cells, or PBMCs.

Authors' data handling: For nucleated cells, counts were estimated from reference gene primer amplification. Repertoires were generated with immunoSEQ multiplex PCR, while TCRdb's copy carries only in-frame clones and drops some. V and J calls and clone size follow that table, whereas D and trimming were derived from the DNA. This sample has around 110,000 clones, with around four fifths found just once. CDR3 length: 15 amino acids. Trimming cost V 4 bases and J 3 bases, with 13 bases left between them. Germline loops: CDR1 MGHRA, CDR2 YSYEKL. The material sequenced was peripheral blood. The clonotype originates from a man under 40 with acute or convalescent COVID-19. The rearrangement joins TRBV4-1 to TRBJ1-3; unclear D gene. In DNA, the CDR3 is TGCGCCAGCAGCCGCGGAACGGGAAATGGAAACACCATATATTTT. Translated, it gives CASSRGTGNGNTIYF.